This TCR beta chain derives from a study of CD8+ T cells in alopecia areata. Study as a whole: Twice a day, 5 to 10 mg of oral tofacitinib was administered to treated patients. General study results and limits: The study found higher clonality in lesional than normal scalp, especially in alopecia totalis/universalis. Numerous expanded lesional clones remained in scalp and blood during tofacitinib. Scalp clonality, together with expanded CD8+ clones among the top 100, fell significantly with tofacitinib.

The CDR3 runs 14 residues. V was cut by 1 base and J by 7 bases, with 10 bases left in between. Germline V gene data show CDR1 as LNHNV and CDR2 as YYDKDF (reference sequence). RNA was isolated and reverse transcribed to cDNA, the sequencing template. Assay used: immunoSEQ multiplex PCR; TCRdb lists only in-frame clones, some missing. The table records a few hundred thousand clones, about two fifths of them present only once. This clone was seen only a few times. The target antigen is unknown. Treatment defined: oral pan-JAK inhibitor, 5-10 mg twice daily. The chain has TRBV15 and TRBJ1-4; D call uncertain. The specimen was CD4+ T cells sorted from blood, collected at week 34, from a patient treated with tofacitinib. This TCR came from a human donor with alopecia areata. CDR3 region: CATSRGTEGEKLFF. Written as DNA, the CDR3 is TGTGCCACCAGCAGAGGGACGGAGGGTGAAAAACTGTTTTTT. Variable domain in full (rest from reference TRBV15 and TRBJ1-4): DAMVIQNPRYQVTQFGKPVTLSCSQTLNHNVMYWYQQKSSQAPKLLFHYYDKDFNNEADTPDNFQSRRPNTSFCFLDIRSPGLGDTAMYLCATSRGTEGEKLFFGSGTQLSVL.